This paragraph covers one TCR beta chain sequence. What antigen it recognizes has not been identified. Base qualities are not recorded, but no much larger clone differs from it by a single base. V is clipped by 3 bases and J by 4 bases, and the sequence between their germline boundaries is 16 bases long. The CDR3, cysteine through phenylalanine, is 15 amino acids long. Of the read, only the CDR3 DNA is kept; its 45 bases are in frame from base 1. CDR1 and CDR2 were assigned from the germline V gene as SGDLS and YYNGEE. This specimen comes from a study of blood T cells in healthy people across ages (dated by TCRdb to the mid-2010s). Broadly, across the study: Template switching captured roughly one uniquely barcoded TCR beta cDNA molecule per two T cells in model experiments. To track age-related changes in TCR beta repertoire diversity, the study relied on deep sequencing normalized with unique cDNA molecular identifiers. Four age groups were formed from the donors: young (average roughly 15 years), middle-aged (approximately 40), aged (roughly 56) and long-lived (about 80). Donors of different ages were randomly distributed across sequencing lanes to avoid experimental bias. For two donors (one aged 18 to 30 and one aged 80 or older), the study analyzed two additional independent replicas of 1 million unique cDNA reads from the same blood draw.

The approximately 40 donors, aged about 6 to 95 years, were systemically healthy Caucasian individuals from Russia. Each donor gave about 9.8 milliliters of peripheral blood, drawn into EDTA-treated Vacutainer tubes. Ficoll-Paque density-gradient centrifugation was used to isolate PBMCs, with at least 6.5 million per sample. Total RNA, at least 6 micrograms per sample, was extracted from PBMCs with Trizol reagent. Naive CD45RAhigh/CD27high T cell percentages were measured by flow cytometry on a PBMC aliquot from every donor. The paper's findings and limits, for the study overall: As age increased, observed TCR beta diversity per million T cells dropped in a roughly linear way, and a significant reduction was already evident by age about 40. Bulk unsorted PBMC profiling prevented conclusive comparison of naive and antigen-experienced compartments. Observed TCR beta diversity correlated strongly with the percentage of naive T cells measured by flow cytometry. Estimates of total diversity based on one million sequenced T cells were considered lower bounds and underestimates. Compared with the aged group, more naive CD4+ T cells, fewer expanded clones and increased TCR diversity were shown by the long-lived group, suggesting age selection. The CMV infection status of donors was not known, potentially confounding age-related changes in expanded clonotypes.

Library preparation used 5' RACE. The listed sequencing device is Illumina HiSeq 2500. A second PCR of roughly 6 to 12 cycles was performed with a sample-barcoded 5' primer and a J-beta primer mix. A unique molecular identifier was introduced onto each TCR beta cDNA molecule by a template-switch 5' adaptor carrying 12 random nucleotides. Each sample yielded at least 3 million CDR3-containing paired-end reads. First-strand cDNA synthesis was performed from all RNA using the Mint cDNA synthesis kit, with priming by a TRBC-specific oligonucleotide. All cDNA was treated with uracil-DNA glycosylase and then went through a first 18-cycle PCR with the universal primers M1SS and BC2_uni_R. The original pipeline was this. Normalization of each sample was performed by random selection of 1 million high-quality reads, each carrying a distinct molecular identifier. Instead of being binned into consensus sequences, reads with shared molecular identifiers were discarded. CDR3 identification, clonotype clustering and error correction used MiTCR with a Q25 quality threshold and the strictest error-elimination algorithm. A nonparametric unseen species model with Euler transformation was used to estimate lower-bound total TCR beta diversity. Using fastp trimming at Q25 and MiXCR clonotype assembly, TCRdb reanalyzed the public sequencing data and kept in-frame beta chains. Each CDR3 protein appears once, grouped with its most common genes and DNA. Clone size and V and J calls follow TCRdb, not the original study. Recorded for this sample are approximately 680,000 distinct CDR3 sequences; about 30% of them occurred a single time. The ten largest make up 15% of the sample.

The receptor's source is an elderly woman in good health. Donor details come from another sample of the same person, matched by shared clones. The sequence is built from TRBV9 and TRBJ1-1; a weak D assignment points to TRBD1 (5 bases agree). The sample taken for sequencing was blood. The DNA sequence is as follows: TGTGCCAGCAGCGCTGGGGACGGTTGGAGCACTGAAGCTTTCTTT. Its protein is CASSAGDGWSTEAFF.